The 29 T cell receptor beta chains given below trace back to one sample, sequenced in a study of preoperative IRX-2 immunotherapy in early breast cancer. Generated by immunoSEQ multiplex PCR, the TCRdb table keeps only in-frame clones and is missing some. Found here are approximately 96,000 clones, roughly 90% of them singletons; the top ten hold about 2.1%. Described treatment: preoperative locoregional IRX-2 cytokine immunotherapy. The sample was tumor tissue, taken after IRX-2 immunotherapy. These receptors were collected from a human donor with breast cancer.

CDR3 loop: CATADRVHQPQHF. In nucleotides, the CDR3 is TGTGCCACTGCGGACAGGGTCCATCAGCCCCAGCATTTT. This rearrangement joins TRBV19 to TRBJ1-5, with 8 bases matching TRBD1. V lost 10 bases, J lost 5 bases, and 7 bases stayed unmatched. The V gene's germline CDR1 is LNHDA and CDR2 SQIVND (reference sequence). This CDR3 has 13 amino acids.

This chain connects TRBV11-3 to TRBJ1-5; tentatively, D is TRBD1 (5 bases). The CDR3 sequence is 15 residues long. CDR1 is SGHNT and CDR2 is YENEEA in the germline V gene. The ends were cut back, 6 bases at V and 0 bases at J, with 12 bases in the middle. CDR3 sequence reads: CASRGRGVSNQPQHF. In DNA, the CDR3 is TGTGCCAGCAGGGGGCGCGGAGTTAGCAATCAGCCCCAGCATTTT.

CDR3 amino acids: CASSPVGQPNYEQYF. CDR3 DNA sequence: TGTGCCAGCAGTCCCGTGGGACAGCCCAACTACGAGCAGTACTTC. The rearrangement links TRBV7-6 to TRBJ2-7; 7 nucleotides match TRBD1. The V gene's germline CDR1 is SGHVS and CDR2 FNYEAQ. V lost 6 bases, J lost 3 bases, and 11 bases stayed unmatched. This CDR3 is built from 15 residues.

The chain uses TRBV19 and TRBJ2-3; TRBD2 agrees at 16 bases. The CDR3 extends over 16 amino acids. Germline CDR1 is LNHDA and CDR2 is SQIVND (reference sequence). Trimming removed 5 bases from V and 4 bases from J; junction bases left unmatched: 3. CDR3 protein: CASSAGLAGGPDTQYF. The DNA for the CDR3 is TGTGCCAGTAGTGCGGGACTAGCGGGGGGGCCAGATACGCAGTATTTT.

This sequence joins TRBV18 and TRBJ2-7; D may match TRBD1 or TRBD2 (5 bases each). Per germline, CDR1 KGHSH and CDR2 LQKENI. This CDR3 is 13 amino acids long. The V and J ends lost 3 bases and 7 bases respectively, with 13 bases between them. As DNA, the CDR3 is TGTGCCAGCTCACCTACCCAGGGAGCGGAGCAGTACTTC. The encoded protein is CASSPTQGAEQYF.

The chain combines TRBV7-8 with TRBJ2-1; D remains unclear. Germline-derived CDR1 and CDR2 are SGHVS and FQNEAQ. The CDR3 spans 13 residues. Trimming took 1 base from V and 10 from J, leaving 11 bases between them. DNA of the CDR3: TGTGCCAGCAGCTTAGAGGAGTTGGAGGAGCAGTTCTTC. This sequence encodes CASSLEELEEQFF.

The chain combines TRBV19 with TRBJ2-7; 10 positions agree with TRBD2. Trimming at V came to 5 bases and at J to 3 bases, leaving 4 bases not matched to a gene. Germline V gene sequence: CDR1 LNHDA, CDR2 SQIVND (reference sequence). There are 14 residues in the CDR3. The chain's CDR3 is CASSLAGEDYEQYF. As DNA, the CDR3 is TGTGCCAGTAGTCTAGCGGGGGAAGACTACGAGCAGTACTTC.

The chain is built from TRBV12-5 and TRBJ2-1; 7 bases line up with TRBD1. The CDR3 covers 13 residues. J lost 7 bases, V lost 6 bases, and 6 bases had no gene match. Germline V gene sequence: CDR1 LGHNT, CDR2 FRNRAP. The CDR3 loop is CASGKDRRNEQFF. The DNA of the CDR3 is TGTGCTAGTGGGAAGGACAGGAGGAATGAGCAGTTCTTC.

This chain joins TRBV11-3 and TRBJ2-1; the match to TRBD2 covers 8 bases. Looked up from germline, CDR1 is SGHNT and CDR2 is YENEEA. Losses at the gene ends were 4 bases for V and 2 bases for J; bases not matched to a gene: 4. This CDR3 is built from 15 residues. The CDR3 DNA sequence: TGTGCCAGCAGCTCACTGCGGGGGGCCTACAATGAGCAGTTCTTC. This gives the protein CASSSLRGAYNEQFF.

The chain recombines TRBV11-3 with TRBJ2-3; D gene uncertain. The CDR3 contains 14 residues. CDR1 and CDR2 (germline): SGHNT, YENEEA. The V end lost 7 bases, the J end lost 5 bases, and 16 bases lay between the germline ends. The CDR3 DNA reads as TGTGCCAGCACCGAAAAGAGGTTGGGAGATACGCAGTATTTT. Its translation is CASTEKRLGDTQYF.

The J gene is TRBJ2-3, the V gene TRBV5-1; D might be TRBD2 (6 bases). This CDR3 spans 16 amino acids. The ends were cut back, 0 bases at V and 3 bases at J, with 14 bases in the middle. CDR1 and CDR2 from the germline V gene are SGHRS and YFSETQ. The CDR3 DNA follows: TGCGCCAGCAGCTTGGAACCGGGAGTTGGGACAGATACGCAGTATTTT. Residues: CASSLEPGVGTDTQYF.

The CDR3 region has the DNA TGTGCCAGCAGTAACAGGGGAGGGAACTATGGCTACACCTTC. This sequence encodes CASSNRGGNYGYTF. The chain carries TRBV2 and TRBJ1-2, with 7 positions matching TRBD1. J was trimmed by 2 bases and V by 5 bases; bases with no gene match: 5. CDR1 is SNHLY, CDR2 FYNNEI, per germline. The CDR3 sequence is 14 residues long.

The rearrangement links TRBV19 to TRBJ1-4; no definite D call. This CDR3 has 14 residues. Trimming took 10 bases from V and 13 from J, leaving 25 bases between them. Per the germline V gene, CDR1 is LNHDA and CDR2 is SQIVND (reference sequence). Here the CDR3 DNA reads TGTGCCACCCGGGGTGCTTTAATGAAAAATCGACTGTTTTTT. Residues: CATRGALMKNRLFF. Complete variable domain (other parts from reference TRBV19 and TRBJ1-4): DGGITQSPKYLFRKEGQNVTLSCEQNLNHDAMYWYRQDPGQGLRLIYYSQIVNDFQKGDIAEGYSVSREKKESFPLTVTSAQKNPTAFYLCATRGALMKNRLFFGSGTQLSVL.

The chain is built from TRBV6-8 and TRBJ2-3; the match to TRBD1 covers 8 bases. CDR1 is MNHGY, CDR2 SAAAGT, per germline. The CDR3 spans 16 residues. The junction had 14 bases not matched to a gene; V was cut back by 7 bases and J by 5 bases. The CDR3 DNA sequence: TGTGCCAGCACGTCAAGGAGGACAGGGACCATAGATACGCAGTATTTT. Amino acids: CASTSRRTGTIDTQYF.

This chain uses TRBV11-3 with TRBJ1-4; D is unclear. This CDR3 contains 16 residues. V gave up 5 bases and J gave up 0 bases, with 13 bases separating them. The germline gives CDR1 SGHNT, CDR2 YENEEA. Here the CDR3 DNA reads TGTGCCAGCAGCCCTCGGACGGTAGCAACTAATGAAAAACTGTTTTTT. Translation gives CASSPRTVATNEKLFF.

This clone was seen once. The chain couples TRBV6-8 to TRBJ2-7; 11 bases match TRBD2. The CDR3 loop spans 14 amino acids. The V gene's germline CDR1 is MNHGY and CDR2 SAAAGT. V shed 6 bases, J shed 1 base, and the junction held 2 bases outside the gene matches. The CDR3: CASRRLAGSYEQYF. The CDR3 coding sequence is TGTGCCAGCAGGAGACTAGCGGGATCCTACGAGCAGTACTTC.

The chain uses TRBV7-1 and TRBJ2-4; the match to TRBD1 covers 7 bases. TRBV7-1 is identified as an open reading frame with a role that is uncertain. V gave up 5 bases and J gave up 6 bases; unmatched junction bases: 16. The CDR3 totals 17 residues. CDR3 in DNA: TGTGCCAGCAGCATAACTCCGGGACAGCGTACGAGAAACATTCAGTACTTC. Translating it yields CASSITPGQRTRNIQYF.

This sequence joins TRBV19 and TRBJ2-1; 8 bases agree with TRBD2. CDR3 length equals 19 residues. Germline CDR1 and CDR2: LNHDA and SQIVND (reference sequence). With V trimmed by 0 bases and J by 0 bases, 10 bases remained unmatched. The CDR3 sequence: CASSIEARGASSSYNEQFF. DNA of the CDR3: TGTGCCAGTAGTATAGAGGCGCGGGGGGCCTCGAGCTCCTACAATGAGCAGTTCTTC.

V gene TRBV2 combines with J gene TRBJ2-7, with a weak D call TRBD1 (6 bases). CDR3 length: 14 amino acids. V lost 3 bases to trimming and J lost 5 bases, with 14 bases between them. Germline V lookup: CDR1 SNHLY, CDR2 FYNNEI. The chain's CDR3 is CASSDWAGVHEQYF. As DNA, the CDR3 is TGTGCCAGCAGTGACTGGGCAGGGGTTCACGAGCAGTACTTC.

In its sample, this clone was seen a few times. The chain couples TRBV19 to TRBJ2-4; 8 bases align to TRBD1. V shed 4 bases and J 6 bases; nucleotides not matched to a gene: 11. The CDR3 has 16 amino acids. Per the germline V gene, CDR1 is LNHDA and CDR2 is SQIVND (reference sequence). As DNA, the CDR3 is TGTGCCAGTAGTAGCGCCTGGGACAGGCCGGGAAACATTCAGTACTTC. Protein product: CASSSAWDRPGNIQYF.

Here the CDR3 reads CASSSGTARATDTQYF. CDR3 nucleotides: TGTGCCAGCAGTTCCGGGACCGCGCGAGCCACAGATACGCAGTATTTT. This rearrangement joins TRBV2 to TRBJ2-3; D may be TRBD1 or TRBD2 (5 bases each). Germline V gene sequence: CDR1 SNHLY, CDR2 FYNNEI. The CDR3 length is 16 residues. V was clipped by 5 bases and J by 2 bases, with 17 bases between them.

This rearrangement joins TRBV18 to TRBJ1-3; TRBD1 agrees at 8 bases. Germline lookup yields CDR1 KGHSH and CDR2 LQKENI. This CDR3 is built from 15 residues. V lost 6 bases to trimming and J lost 0 bases; unmatched junction nucleotides: 4. Here the CDR3 DNA reads TGTGCCAGCTCGGATGGGACAGGCTCTGGAAACACCATATATTTT. The encoded protein is CASSDGTGSGNTIYF. Looking up the rest from reference TRBV18 and TRBJ1-3 gives the full variable domain: NAGVMQNPRHLVRRRGQEARLRCSPMKGHSHVYWYRQLPEEGLKFMVYLQKENIIDESGMPKERFSAEFPKEGPSILRIQQVVRGDSAAYFCASSDGTGSGNTIYFGEGSWLTVV.

This rearrangement joins TRBV28 to TRBJ2-5, with 7 bases matching TRBD1. The CDR3 extends over 14 amino acids. CDR1 and CDR2 (germline): MDHEN, SYDVKM. After removal of 6 bases from V and 5 bases from J, the junction contained 9 bases not matched to a gene. The CDR3 loop is CASSPQGKAETQYF. In DNA form, the CDR3 reads TGTGCCAGCAGCCCACAGGGGAAGGCGGAGACCCAGTACTTC.

The chain couples TRBV6-8 to TRBJ1-1; 8 bases align to TRBD1. Germline CDR1 reads MNHGY; CDR2 reads SAAAGT. The CDR3 is made up of 14 amino acids. Unmatched junction bases numbered 7, after V lost 6 bases and J lost 4 bases. CDR3 sequence: CASREDRAVTEAFF. In DNA, the CDR3 is TGTGCCAGCAGAGAGGACAGGGCGGTCACTGAAGCTTTCTTT.

V gene TRBV15 combines with J gene TRBJ2-2; the D gene is possibly TRBD1 (7 bases). V was shortened by 5 bases and J by 2 bases, with 21 bases between the two germline ends. Germline V gene lookup returns CDR1 LNHNV and CDR2 YYDKDF (reference sequence). The CDR3 runs to 18 residues. CDR3 in amino acids: CATSPLGGGGANTGELFF. For the CDR3, the DNA is TGTGCCACCAGCCCGTTGGGCGGAGGGGGCGCAAACACCGGGGAGCTGTTTTTT.

This chain connects TRBV28 to TRBJ2-7, with TRBD2 matching 7 bases. The J segment lost 3 bases and the V segment lost 6 bases, leaving 5 bases of the junction unmatched. The CDR3 is 13 residues long. Germline V gene lookup returns CDR1 MDHEN and CDR2 SYDVKM. The CDR3 coding sequence is TGTGCCAGCAGACCGGGAGGCCTCTACGAGCAGTACTTC. As protein: CASRPGGLYEQYF.

The rearrangement uses TRBV5-1 and TRBJ2-3, with a weak D call TRBD2 (6 bases). V gave up 1 base and J gave up 6 bases, with 15 bases separating them. This CDR3 is 15 amino acids long. In germline, CDR1 is SGHRS, CDR2 YFSETQ. The CDR3, as DNA: TGCGCCAGCAGCTTGAGGGGCGGGGCAAGTGATACGCAGTATTTT. Its translation is CASSLRGGASDTQYF. The full variable domain, in which reference TRBV5-1 and TRBJ2-3 provide the parts outside the CDR3, is KAGVTQTPRYLIKTRGQQVTLSCSPISGHRSVSWYQQTPGQGLQFLFEYFSETQRNKGNFPGRFSGRQFSNSRSEMNVSTLELGDSALYLCASSLRGGASDTQYFGPGTRLTVL.

The gene calls are TRBV30 and TRBJ1-1, with D hard to call. Germline V gene data show CDR1 as GTSNPN and CDR2 as SVGIG (reference sequence). V gave up 6 bases and J gave up 5 bases, with 16 bases separating them. The CDR3 totals 13 residues. In nucleotides, the CDR3 is TGTGCCTGCTCGGAATGGGTTGGGACTGAAGCTTTCTTT. It is translated as CACSEWVGTEAFF.

This clone was counted a single time. The chain employs TRBV6-8 and TRBJ2-1, with 12 bases fitting TRBD2. The CDR3 is 15 residues long. The V gene's germline CDR1 is MNHGY and CDR2 SAAAGT. V was pared by 8 bases and J by 1 base, with 3 bases of the junction left unmatched. Here the CDR3 reads CASQGTSGSYNEQFF. The CDR3 DNA is TGTGCCAGCCAGGGGACTAGCGGGTCCTACAATGAGCAGTTCTTC.